This T cell receptor beta chain originates from a study of PD-1 blockade in classical Hodgkin lymphoma. The repertoire was sequenced with immunoSEQ multiplex PCR; TCRdb's copy has only in-frame clones and lacks some. The data contain about 40,000 clones, approximately 87% of them singletons. Relapses following autologous stem cell transplantation were seen in all patients, with brentuximab vedotin exposure varying. The germline gives CDR1 SNHLY, CDR2 FYNNEI. V was shortened by 6 bases and J by 0 bases, with 14 bases between the two germline ends. The CDR3 loop spans 15 amino acids. The TCR was taken from a human donor with classical Hodgkin lymphoma. The chain links TRBV2 to TRBJ1-1; D gene unclear. Source: peripheral blood mononuclear cells (PBMCs), taken at baseline. CDR3 amino acids: CASSQAPFMNTEAFF. The CDR3 DNA sequence: TGTGCCAGCAGCCAGGCCCCTTTTATGAACACTGAAGCTTTCTTT.